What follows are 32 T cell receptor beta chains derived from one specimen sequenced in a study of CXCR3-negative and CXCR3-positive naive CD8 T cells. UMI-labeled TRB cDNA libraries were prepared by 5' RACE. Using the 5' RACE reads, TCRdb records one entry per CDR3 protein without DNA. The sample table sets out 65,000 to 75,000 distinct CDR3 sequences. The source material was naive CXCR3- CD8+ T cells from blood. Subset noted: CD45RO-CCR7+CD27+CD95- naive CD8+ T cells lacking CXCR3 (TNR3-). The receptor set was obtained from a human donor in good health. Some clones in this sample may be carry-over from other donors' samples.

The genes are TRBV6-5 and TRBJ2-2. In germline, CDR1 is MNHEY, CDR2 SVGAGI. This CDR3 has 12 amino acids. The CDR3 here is CASSPPTGELFF.

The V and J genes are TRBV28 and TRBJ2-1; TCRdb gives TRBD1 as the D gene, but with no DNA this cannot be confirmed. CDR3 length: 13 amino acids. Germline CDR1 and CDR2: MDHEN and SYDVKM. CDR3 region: CASVQTDYNEQFF.

CDR3 region: CASIPRESSTDTQYF. The J gene is TRBJ2-3, the V gene TRBV2; TCRdb picks TRBD1, but there is no DNA to check that call. Germline CDR1 is SNHLY and CDR2 is FYNNEI. The CDR3 is 15 residues long.

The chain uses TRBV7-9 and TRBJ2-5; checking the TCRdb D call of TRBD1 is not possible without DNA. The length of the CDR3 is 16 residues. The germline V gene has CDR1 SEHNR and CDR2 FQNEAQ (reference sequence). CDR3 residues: CASSLASDRGGETQYF.

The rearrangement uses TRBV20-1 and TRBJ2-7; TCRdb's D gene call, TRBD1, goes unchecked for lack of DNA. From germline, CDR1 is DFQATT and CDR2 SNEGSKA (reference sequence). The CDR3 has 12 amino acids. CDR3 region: CSAPQGLYEQYF.

CDR3 residues: CASSPGLSSYEQYF. The V call is TRBV13, the J call TRBJ2-7; TCRdb designates TRBD2, a call that cannot be tested without DNA. This CDR3 comprises 14 residues. Germline CDR1 is PRHDT and CDR2 is FYEKMQ (reference sequence).

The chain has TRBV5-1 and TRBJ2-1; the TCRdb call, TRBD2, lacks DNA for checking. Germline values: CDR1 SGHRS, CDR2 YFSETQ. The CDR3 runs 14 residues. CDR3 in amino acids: CASSLEAGTNEQFF. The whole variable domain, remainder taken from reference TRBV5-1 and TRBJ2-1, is KAGVTQTPRYLIKTRGQQVTLSCSPISGHRSVSWYQQTPGQGLQFLFEYFSETQRNKGNFPGRFSGRQFSNSRSEMNVSTLELGDSALYLCASSLEAGTNEQFFGPGTRLTVL.

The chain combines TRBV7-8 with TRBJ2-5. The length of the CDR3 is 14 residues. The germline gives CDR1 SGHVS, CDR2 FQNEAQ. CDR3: CASSLGRLQETQYF. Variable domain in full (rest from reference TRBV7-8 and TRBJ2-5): GAGVSQSPRYKVAKRGQDVALRCDPISGHVSLFWYQQALGQGPEFLTYFQNEAQLDKSGLPSDRFFAERPEGSVSTLKIQRTQQEDSAVYLCASSLGRLQETQYFGPGTRLLVL.

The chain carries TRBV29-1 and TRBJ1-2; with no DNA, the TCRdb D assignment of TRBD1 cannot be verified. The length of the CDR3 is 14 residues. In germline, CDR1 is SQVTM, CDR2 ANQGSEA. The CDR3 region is CSVEGGTGAYGYTF.

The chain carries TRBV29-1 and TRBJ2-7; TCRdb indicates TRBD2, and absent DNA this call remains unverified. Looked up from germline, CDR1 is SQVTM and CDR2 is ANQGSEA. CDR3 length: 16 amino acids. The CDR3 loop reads CSVEGTSGRNSYEQYF.

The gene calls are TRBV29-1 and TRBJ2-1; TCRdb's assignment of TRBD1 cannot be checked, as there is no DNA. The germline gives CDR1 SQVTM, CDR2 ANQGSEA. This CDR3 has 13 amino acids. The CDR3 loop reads CSAAGWSYNEQFF.

The CDR3 loop reads CASSSAEASGAYEQYF. V gene TRBV5-1 combines with J gene TRBJ2-7; with no DNA, the TCRdb D assignment of TRBD2 cannot be verified. Germline-derived CDR1 and CDR2 are SGHRS and YFSETQ. The CDR3 consists of 16 residues.

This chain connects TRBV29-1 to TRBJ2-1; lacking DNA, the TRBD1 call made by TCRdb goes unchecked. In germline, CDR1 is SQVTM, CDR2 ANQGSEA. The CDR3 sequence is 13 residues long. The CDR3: CSVTGQGMNEQFF.

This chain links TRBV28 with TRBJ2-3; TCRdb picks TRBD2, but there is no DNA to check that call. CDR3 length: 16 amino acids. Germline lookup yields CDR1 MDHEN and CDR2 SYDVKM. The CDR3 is CASSFVSGGAGDTQYF.

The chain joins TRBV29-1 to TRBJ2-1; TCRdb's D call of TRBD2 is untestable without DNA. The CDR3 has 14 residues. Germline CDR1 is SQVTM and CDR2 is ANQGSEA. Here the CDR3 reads CSVVGLAGVNEQFF.

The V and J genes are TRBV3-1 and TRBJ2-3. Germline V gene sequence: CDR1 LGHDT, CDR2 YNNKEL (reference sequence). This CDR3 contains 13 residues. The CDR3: CASSQNNGDTQYF.

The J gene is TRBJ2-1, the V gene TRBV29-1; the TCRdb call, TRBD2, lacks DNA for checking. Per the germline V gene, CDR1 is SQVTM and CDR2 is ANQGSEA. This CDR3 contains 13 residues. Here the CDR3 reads CSVTRADYNEQFF.

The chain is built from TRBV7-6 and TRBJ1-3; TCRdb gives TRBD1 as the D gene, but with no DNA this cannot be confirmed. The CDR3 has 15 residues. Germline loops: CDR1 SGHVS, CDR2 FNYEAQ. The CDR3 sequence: CASSLEQGDGNTIYF.

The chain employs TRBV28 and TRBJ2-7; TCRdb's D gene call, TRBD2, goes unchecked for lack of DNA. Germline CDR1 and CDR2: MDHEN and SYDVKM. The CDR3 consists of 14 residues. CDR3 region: CAINPGLMSDEQYF.

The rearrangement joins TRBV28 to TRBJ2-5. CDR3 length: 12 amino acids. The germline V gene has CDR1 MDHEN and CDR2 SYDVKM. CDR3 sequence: CASSLAAETQYF.

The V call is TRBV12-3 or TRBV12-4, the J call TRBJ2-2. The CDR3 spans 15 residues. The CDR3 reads CASSFLDENTGELFF.

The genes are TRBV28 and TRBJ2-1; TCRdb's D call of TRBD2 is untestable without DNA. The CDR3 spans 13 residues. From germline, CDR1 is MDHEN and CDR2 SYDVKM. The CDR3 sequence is CASSLTGSLEQFF.

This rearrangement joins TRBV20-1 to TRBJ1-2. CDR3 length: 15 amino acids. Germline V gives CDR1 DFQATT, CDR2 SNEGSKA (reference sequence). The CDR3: CSAPRPTVGKYGYTF.

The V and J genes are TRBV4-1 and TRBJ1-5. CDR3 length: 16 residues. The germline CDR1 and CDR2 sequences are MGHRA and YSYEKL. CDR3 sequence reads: CASSQRLLAQNQPQHF.

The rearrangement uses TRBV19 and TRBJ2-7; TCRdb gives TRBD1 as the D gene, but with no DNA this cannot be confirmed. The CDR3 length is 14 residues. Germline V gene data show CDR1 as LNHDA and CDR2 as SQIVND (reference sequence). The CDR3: CATATGQGAREQYF.

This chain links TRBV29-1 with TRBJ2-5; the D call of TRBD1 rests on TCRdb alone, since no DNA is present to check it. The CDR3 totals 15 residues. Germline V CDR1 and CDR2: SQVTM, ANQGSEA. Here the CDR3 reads CSVDSTGGVRETQYF. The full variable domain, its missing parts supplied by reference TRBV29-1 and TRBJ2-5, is SAVISQKPSRDICQRGTSLTIQCQVDSQVTMMFWYRQQPGQSLTLIATANQGSEATYESGFVIDKFPISRPNLTFSTLTVSNMSPEDSSIYLCSVDSTGGVRETQYFGPGTRLLVL.

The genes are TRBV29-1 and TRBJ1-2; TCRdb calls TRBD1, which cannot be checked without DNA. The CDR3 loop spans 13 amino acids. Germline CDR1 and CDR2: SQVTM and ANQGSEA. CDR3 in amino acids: CSVAGEGDYGYTF.

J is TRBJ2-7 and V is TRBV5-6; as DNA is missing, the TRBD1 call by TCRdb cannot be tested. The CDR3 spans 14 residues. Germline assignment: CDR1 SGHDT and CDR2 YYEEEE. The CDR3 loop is CASSTGTAFYEQYF.

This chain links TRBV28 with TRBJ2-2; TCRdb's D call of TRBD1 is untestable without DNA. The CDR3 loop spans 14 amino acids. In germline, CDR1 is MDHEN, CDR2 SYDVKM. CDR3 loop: CASSLIQGSGELFF. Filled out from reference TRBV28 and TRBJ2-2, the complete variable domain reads DVKVTQSSRYLVKRTGEKVFLECVQDMDHENMFWYRQDPGLGLRLIYFSYDVKMKEKGDIPEGYSVSREKKERFSLILESASTNQTSMYLCASSLIQGSGELFFGEGSRLTVL.

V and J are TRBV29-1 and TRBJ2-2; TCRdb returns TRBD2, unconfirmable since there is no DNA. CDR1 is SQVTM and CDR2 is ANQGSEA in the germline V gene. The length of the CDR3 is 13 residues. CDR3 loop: CSVLAGVTGELFF.

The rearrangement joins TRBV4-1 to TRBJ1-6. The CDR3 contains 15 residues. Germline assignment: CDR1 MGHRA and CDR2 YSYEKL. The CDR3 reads CASNQDVTYNSPLHF.

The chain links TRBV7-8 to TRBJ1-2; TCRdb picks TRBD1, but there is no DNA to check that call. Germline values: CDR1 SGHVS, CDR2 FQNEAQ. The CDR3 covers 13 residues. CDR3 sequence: CASSQGQGAGYTF.